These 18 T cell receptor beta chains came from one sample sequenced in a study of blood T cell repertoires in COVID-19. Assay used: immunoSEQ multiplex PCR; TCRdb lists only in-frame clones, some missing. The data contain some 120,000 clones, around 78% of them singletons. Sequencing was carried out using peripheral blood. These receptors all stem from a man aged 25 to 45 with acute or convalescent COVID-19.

The CDR3 DNA reads TGTGCCAGCAGTTTGCCCGGACAGGGAAGAACGACACCCCATGGCTACACCTTC. It yields the protein CASSLPGQGRTTPHGYTF. The J gene is TRBJ1-2, the V gene TRBV28, with 8 nucleotides matching TRBD1. The CDR3 length is 18 residues. V lost 3 bases, J lost 6 bases, and 18 bases stayed unmatched. Per germline, CDR1 MDHEN and CDR2 SYDVKM.

CDR3 sequence (DNA): TGCAGCGTTGCCGGACAGGACGATCAGCCCCAGCATTTT. This translates into CSVAGQDDQPQHF. This rearrangement joins TRBV29-1 to TRBJ1-5; the match to TRBD1 covers 7 bases. CDR1 is SQVTM and CDR2 is ANQGSEA in the germline V gene. The CDR3 length is 13 residues. Trimming at V came to 4 bases and at J to 5 bases, leaving 5 bases not matched to a gene. Combining the CDR3 with reference TRBV29-1 and TRBJ1-5 gives the whole variable domain SAVISQKPSRDICQRGTSLTIQCQVDSQVTMMFWYRQQPGQSLTLIATANQGSEATYESGFVIDKFPISRPNLTFSTLTVSNMSPEDSSIYLCSVAGQDDQPQHFGDGTRLSIL.

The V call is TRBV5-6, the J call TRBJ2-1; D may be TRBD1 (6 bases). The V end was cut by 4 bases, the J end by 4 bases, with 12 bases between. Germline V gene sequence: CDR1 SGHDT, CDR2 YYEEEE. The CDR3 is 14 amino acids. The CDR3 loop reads CASSLDSYYNEQFF. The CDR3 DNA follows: TGTGCCAGCAGCCTGGACAGTTATTACAATGAGCAGTTCTTC.

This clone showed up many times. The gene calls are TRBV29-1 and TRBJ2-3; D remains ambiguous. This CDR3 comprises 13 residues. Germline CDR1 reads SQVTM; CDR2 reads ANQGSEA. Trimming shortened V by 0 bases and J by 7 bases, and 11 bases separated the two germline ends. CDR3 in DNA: TGCAGCGTTGAAGATCTTGGCTCGTATACGCAGTATTTT. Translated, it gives CSVEDLGSYTQYF.

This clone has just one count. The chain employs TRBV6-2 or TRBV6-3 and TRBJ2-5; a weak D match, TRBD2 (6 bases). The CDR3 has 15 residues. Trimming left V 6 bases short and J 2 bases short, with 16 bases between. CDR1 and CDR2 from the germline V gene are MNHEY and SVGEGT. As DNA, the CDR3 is TGTGCCAGCAGACCTTGGGGGGACGGACAAGAGACCCAGTACTTC. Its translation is CASRPWGDGQETQYF.

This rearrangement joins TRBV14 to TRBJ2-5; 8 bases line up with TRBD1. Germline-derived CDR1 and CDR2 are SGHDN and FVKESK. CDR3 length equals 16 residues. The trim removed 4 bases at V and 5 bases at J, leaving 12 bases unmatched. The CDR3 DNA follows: TGTGCCAGCAGCCTAAGCCTGACAGGGGAGGAGGAGACCCAGTACTTC. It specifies CASSLSLTGEEETQYF.

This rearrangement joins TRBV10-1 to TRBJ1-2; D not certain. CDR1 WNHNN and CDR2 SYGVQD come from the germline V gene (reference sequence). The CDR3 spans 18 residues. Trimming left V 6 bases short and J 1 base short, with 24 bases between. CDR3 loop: CASREVKGSGIFNYGYTF. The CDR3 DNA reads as TGCGCCAGCAGGGAGGTAAAAGGTTCGGGGATTTTTAACTATGGCTACACCTTC.

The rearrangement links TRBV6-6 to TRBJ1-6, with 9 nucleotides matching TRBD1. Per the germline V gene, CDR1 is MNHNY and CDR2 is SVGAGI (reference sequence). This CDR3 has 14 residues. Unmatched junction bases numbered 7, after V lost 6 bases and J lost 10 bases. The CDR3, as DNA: TGTGCCAGCAGCTCCGGGACAGGGAACTCACCCCTCCACTTT. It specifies CASSSGTGNSPLHF.

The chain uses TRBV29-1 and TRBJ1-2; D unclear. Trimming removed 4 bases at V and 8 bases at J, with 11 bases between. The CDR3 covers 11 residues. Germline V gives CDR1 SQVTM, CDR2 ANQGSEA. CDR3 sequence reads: CSVVGVRGYTF. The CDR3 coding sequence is TGCAGCGTTGTTGGAGTACGAGGCTACACCTTC.

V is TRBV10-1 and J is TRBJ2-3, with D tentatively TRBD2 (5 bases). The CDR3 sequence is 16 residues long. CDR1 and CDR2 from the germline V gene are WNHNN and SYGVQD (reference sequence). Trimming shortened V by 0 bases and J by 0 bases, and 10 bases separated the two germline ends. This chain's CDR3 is CASSESGIASTDTQYF. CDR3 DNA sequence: TGCGCCAGCAGTGAGTCGGGGATAGCGAGCACAGATACGCAGTATTTT.

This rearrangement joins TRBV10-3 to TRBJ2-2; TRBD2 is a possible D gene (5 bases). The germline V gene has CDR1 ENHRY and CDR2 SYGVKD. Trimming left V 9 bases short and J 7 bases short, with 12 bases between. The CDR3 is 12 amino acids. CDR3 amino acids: CAMTDAGGELFF. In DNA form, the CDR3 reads TGTGCCATGACTGACGCGGGCGGGGAGCTGTTTTTT.

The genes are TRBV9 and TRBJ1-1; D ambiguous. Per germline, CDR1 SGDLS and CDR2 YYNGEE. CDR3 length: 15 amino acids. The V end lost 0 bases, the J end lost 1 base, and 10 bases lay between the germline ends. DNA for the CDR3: TGTGCCAGCAGCGTAGGTACAGCGGCGAACACTGAAGCTTTCTTT. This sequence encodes CASSVGTAANTEAFF.

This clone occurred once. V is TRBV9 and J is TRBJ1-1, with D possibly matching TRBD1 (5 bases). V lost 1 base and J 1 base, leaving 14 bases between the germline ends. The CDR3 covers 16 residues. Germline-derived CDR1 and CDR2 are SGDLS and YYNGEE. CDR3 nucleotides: TGTGCCAGCAGCGTACAGGTAAATCAGGGGAACACTGAAGCTTTCTTT. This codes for CASSVQVNQGNTEAFF.

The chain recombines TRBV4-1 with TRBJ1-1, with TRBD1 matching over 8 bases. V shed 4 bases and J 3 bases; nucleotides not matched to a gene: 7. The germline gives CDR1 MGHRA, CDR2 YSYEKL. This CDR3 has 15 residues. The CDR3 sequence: CASSPRQGSDTEAFF. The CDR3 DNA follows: TGCGCCAGCAGCCCACGACAGGGGTCTGACACTGAAGCTTTCTTT.

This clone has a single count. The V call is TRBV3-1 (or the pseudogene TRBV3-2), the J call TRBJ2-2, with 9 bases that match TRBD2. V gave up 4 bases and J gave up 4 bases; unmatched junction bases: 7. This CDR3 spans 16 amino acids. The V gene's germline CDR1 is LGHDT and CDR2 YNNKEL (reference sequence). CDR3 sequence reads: CASSRELAGSTGELFF. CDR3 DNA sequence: TGTGCCAGCAGCCGAGAGCTAGCGGGGAGCACCGGGGAGCTGTTTTTT.

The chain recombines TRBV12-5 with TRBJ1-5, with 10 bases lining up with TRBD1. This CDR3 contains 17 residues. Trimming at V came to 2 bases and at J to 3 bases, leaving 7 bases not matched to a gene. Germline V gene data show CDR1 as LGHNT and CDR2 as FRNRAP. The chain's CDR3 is CASGLQGTGDFNQPQHF. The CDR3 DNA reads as TGTGCTAGTGGTTTGCAAGGGACAGGGGATTTCAATCAGCCCCAGCATTTT.

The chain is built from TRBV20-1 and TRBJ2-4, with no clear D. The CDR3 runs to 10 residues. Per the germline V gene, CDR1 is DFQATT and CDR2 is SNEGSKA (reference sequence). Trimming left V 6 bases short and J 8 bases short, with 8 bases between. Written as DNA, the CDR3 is TGCAGTGCCCTCTTTGACATTCAGTACTTC. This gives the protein CSALFDIQYF.

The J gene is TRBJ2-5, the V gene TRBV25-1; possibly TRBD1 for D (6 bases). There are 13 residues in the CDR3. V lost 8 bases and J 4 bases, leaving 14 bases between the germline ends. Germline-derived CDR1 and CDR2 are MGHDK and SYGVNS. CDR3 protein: CASSPGAGETQYF. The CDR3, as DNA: TGTGCCAGCTCTCCAGGGGCGGGAGAGACCCAGTACTTC.